This T cell receptor beta chain is from a study of T cell repertoires in cytomegalovirus infection (dated by TCRdb to the late 2010s). Turning to the overall study: The HLA type of each donor mattered for the analysis, because public TCR beta signatures pointed to carriage of CMV infection along with the matching HLA type.

The CDR3 spans 14 residues, from the cysteine through the phenylalanine. Only the CDR3 DNA is retained, 42 bases long and in frame from the first base. V loses 2 bases of germline sequence and J loses 5 bases, and the interval between the two ends is 10 bases. Taken from the germline V gene (reference sequence), the CDR1 and CDR2 loops are MNHEY and SMNVEV. The data were produced on an Illumina HiSeq 1500. TCRdb trimmed the raw reads at Q25, called clones with MiXCR and kept productive beta chains. One record per CDR3 amino acid sequence lists the most common genes and DNA. The sample yields nearly 550,000 distinct CDR3 sequences; about 15% were counted once. Jointly, the top ten make up more than 20% of the sample. The table lists this clonotype with many counts. Its antigen has not been determined. No base quality information exists; no much larger clone differs at one position. Findings and caveats that apply to the study as a whole: In both this cohort and an independent roughly 360-donor cohort, the cumulative frequency of public TCR beta family members distinguished carriers of CMV infection plus the relevant HLA type. In the ex vivo response, HLA-C-restricted CMV-specific TCR beta clonotypes were dominant, and in two of eight donors the single most frequent clonotype came from this HLA-C-restricted group.

Sequencing used CD8+ T cells from PBMCs. The origin of this receptor is a human donor in good health (CMV status not recorded). Some clones in this sample may be carry-over from other donors' samples. This receptor chain uses TRBV27 and TRBJ1-5; TRBD1 could be the D gene, as 5 bases match. This receptor carries the CDR3 CASSLTGTYQPQHF. The DNA sequence is TGTGCCAGCAGTTTAACCGGGACCTATCAGCCCCAGCATTTT.